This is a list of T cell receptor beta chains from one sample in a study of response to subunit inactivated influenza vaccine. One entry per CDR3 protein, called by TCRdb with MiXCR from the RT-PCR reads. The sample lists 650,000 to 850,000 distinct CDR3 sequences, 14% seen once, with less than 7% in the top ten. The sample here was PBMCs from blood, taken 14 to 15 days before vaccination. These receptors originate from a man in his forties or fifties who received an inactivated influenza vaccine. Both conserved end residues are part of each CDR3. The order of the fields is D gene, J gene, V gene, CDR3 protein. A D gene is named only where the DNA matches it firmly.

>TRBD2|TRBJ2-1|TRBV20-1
CSARASGRAKNEQFF
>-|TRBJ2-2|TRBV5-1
CASSGGLYGPPGELFF
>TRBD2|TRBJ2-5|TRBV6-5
CASSYVTSGAQETQYF
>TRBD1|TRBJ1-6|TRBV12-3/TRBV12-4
CASRPTGDDSPLHF
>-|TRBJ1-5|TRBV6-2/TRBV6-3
CASSVHQNQPQHF
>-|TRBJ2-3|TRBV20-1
CSALSPRPLSSTDTQYF
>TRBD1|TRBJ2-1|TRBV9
CASSVQTGGNEQFF
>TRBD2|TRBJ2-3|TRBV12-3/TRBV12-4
CASKPSGGTDTQYF
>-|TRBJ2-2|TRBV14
CASSQKKVSGELFF
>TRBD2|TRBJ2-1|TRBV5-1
CASSLDPSGLWNEQFF
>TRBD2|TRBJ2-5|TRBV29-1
CSVGSGGYQETQYF
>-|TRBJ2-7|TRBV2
CASSIRFEQYF
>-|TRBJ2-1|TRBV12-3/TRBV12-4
CASSFVAQGEQFF
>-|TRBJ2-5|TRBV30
CATSVQETQYF
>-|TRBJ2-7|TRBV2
CASATVFYEQYF
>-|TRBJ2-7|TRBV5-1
CASSAAGRPSYEQYF
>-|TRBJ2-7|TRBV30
CAWSVTPAGAGEQYF
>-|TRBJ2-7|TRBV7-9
CASSGHRDSYEQYF
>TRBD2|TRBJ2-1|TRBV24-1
CATSDHRGLVVSDNEQFF
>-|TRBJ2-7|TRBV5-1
CASSLESTYEQYF
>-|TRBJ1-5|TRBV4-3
CASSQDQGLGPQHF
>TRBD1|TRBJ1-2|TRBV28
CASSFYGQEAGGYTF
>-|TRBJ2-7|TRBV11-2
CASSSLWDLDGEQYF
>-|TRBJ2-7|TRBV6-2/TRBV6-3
CASSYSTRGSPYEQYF
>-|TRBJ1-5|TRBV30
CAWANQPQHF
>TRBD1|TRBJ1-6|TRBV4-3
CASSGDRGSSPLHF
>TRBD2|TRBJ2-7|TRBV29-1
CSVSSGRVYEQYF
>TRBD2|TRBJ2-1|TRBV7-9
CASTSGDSYNEQFF
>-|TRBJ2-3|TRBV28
CASSLGPRSDTDTQYF
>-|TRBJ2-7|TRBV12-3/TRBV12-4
CASSLRGDFSYEQYF
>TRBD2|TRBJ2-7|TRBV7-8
CASSLVLAAPYEQYF
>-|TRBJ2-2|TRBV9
CASSVEGRTGELFF
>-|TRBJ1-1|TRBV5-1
CASSLQGPNTEAFF
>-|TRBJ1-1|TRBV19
CASSISRRLNTEAFF
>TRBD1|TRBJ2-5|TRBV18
CASSMGQGYSTQYF
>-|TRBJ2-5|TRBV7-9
CASSPPGWETQYF
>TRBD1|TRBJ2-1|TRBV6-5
CASSYSKGALEQFF
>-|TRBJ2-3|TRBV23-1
CASSCSPRRAPDTQYF
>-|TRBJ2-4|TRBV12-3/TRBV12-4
CASSFLGALAKNIQYF
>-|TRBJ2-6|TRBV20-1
CCARAQGFLSGANVLTF
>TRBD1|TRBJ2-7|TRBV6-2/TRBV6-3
CASSGQGSAYEQYF
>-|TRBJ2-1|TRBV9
CASSPHLGESYNEQFF
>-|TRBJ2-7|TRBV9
CASSVATGEQYF
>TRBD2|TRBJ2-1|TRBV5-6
CASSLSGRGNEQFF
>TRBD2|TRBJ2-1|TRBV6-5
CASSYSGNNEQFF
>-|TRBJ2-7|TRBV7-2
CASSLAQGRGPSYEQYF
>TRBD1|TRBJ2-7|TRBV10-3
CAISESGQYEQYF
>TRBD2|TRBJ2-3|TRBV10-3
CAISVSGRADTQYF
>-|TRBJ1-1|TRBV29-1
CSLRGRLSNTEAFF
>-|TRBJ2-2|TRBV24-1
CATSDFGSTGELFF
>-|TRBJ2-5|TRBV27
CASSSGLGRVRETQYF
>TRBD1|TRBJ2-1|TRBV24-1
CATSGTGDYNEQFF
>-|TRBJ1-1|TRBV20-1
CSATQTNTEAFF
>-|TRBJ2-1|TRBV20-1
CSARSRQEYNEQFF
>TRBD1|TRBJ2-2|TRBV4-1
CASSRDRGLNTGELFF
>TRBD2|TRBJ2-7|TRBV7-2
CASSLAQRENGEQYF
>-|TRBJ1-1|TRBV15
CATSRVRGDEAFF
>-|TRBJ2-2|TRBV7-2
CASSLTRTMGTGELFF
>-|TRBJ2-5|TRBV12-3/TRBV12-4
CASSTVPSNQETQYF
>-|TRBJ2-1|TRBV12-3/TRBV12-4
CASSLGFSGGSESALSYNEQFF